The following is a TCR beta chain sequence with its context. The entry originates in a study of shared clonotypes between healthy human individuals. Data came from immunoSEQ multiplex PCR; TCRdb stores just in-frame clones and leaves some out. The sample carries more than 1.2 million clones, around 98.5% recorded once. The V and J ends lost 5 bases and 3 bases respectively, with 8 bases between them. This CDR3 comprises 11 residues. CDR1 is DFQATT and CDR2 is SNEGSKA in the germline V gene (reference sequence). J is TRBJ2-7 and V is TRBV20-1; D is uncertain. Specimen: naive CD4+ T cells sorted from blood. The subset was: CD45RA+ positively selected. This receptor was obtained from a man between 25 and 39 years old in good health. The CDR3: CSARPGYEQYF. As DNA, the CDR3 is TGCAGTGCTCGGCCGGGCTACGAGCAGTACTTC.